This TCR beta chain was sequenced in a study of blood T cell repertoires in COVID-19 (dated by TCRdb to the early 2020s). Some background on the complete study: Samples from collaborators originated in the United States, Italy and Spain and spanned both the acute and convalescent phases of COVID-19. The prospective study material was composed of cDNA or gDNA derived from T cells, B-cell-depleted T cells, or PBMCs. Subjects who had been exposed to COVID-19, were actively infected with it, or had recovered from it provided the deeply sampled blood TCRbeta repertoires that made up the dataset. A freely available public database, intended as a resource for researchers studying the immune response to SARS-CoV-2, is where the repertoires were released. The samples were drawn from the first 160 participants of the ongoing ImmuneRACE study and from about 1,200 subjects provided by 6 global collaborators. The sample metadata nearly always contained a de-identified subject ID, COVID-19 status, age in years and sex. Where HLA class I and class II types were available, the types were taken from metadata supplied by the sample provider, not from assay-based typing.

Collaborating institutions collected whole blood in K2EDTA tubes following their own protocols. For TCRbeta analysis, collaborators shipped samples in one of three forms: frozen whole blood, isolated PBMCs, or DNA extracted from either of those sample types. The immunoSEQ Assay, a bias-controlled multiplex PCR, was used to amplify TCRbeta CDR3 regions from genomic DNA. Concerning the study's data processing: Within the assay, amplification of reference gene primers was used to estimate how many nucleated cells each sample contained. To quantify the absolute abundance of each unique TCRbeta CDR3 rearrangement, sequence reads were collapsed and filtered. For each sample, productive Simpson clonality was calculated as the square root of Simpson's diversity index over productive rearrangements. TCRdb carries this immuneACCESS record with in-frame sequences only. Its versions omit some clonotypes, under half of them owing to an unresolved V gene in the studies checked, with the rest unexplained. Clone size and the V and J calls come from that table; the DNA yielded D and trimming. This sample has around 280,000 clones in its table, and approximately 80% of those were observed once. The ten largest clonotypes hold less than 4.5% of the sample.

Paper-wide results and their limitations: The amount of clinical and demographic metadata varied by source and participant and was provided uncurated.

The germline V gene provides CDR1 SGHRS and CDR2 YFSETQ. There are 13 amino acids in the CDR3, from cysteine to phenylalanine inclusive. The sequence is cut down to CDR3 DNA, 39 bases in frame from base 1. The germline ends are 12 bases apart after V is trimmed by 4 bases and J by 5 bases. As to this clone: Its antigen is currently not known. Base-call qualities are not available, and no considerably larger clone is one nucleotide away.

The rearranged segments are TRBV5-1 and TRBJ1-1; TRBD1 is possibly the D segment (5 matching bases). Specimen: peripheral blood. The sequence was collected from a woman aged 50 to 60 with active or convalescent COVID-19. CDR3 loop: CASSRGWKTEAFF. In nucleotide form, the sequence is TGCGCCAGCAGCCGGGGGTGGAAGACTGAAGCTTTCTTT.